This T cell receptor beta chain is from a study of cytomegalovirus exposure and HLA in healthy donors. It was with 60 Vbeta and 13 Jbeta primers that the PCR ran. Here immunoSEQ multiplex PCR was the method, and the copy in TCRdb shows in-frame clones only, minus some. The table includes about 130,000 clones, 60% to 75% detected once. As concerns this clone: Its antigen is as yet unknown.

The study's findings and limits: Available immune exposure information was restricted to CMV serostatus only. Later analysis indicated greater clonal expansion among HLA-associated TCR beta chains than among equally common other chains.

This CDR3 comprises 14 residues. CDR1 and CDR2 from the germline V gene are LNHDA and SQIVND (reference sequence). Trimming at V came to 9 bases and at J to 6 bases, leaving 5 bases not matched to a gene. The rearrangement joins TRBV19 to TRBJ2-5, with 15 bases fitting TRBD2. This sequence was found in a human donor in good health. The sequenced material came from PBMCs. Here the CDR3 reads CASQGLAGGQTQYF. The CDR3 DNA reads TGTGCCAGCCAGGGACTAGCGGGAGGACAGACCCAGTACTTC. Together with reference TRBV19 and TRBJ2-5, the CDR3 gives the full variable domain: DGGITQSPKYLFRKEGQNVTLSCEQNLNHDAMYWYRQDPGQGLRLIYYSQIVNDFQKGDIAEGYSVSREKKESFPLTVTSAQKNPTAFYLCASQGLAGGQTQYFGPGTRLLVL.